The 17 T cell receptor beta chains presented below share a single source sample, sequenced in a study of blood T cell repertoires in COVID-19. Clones were sequenced by immunoSEQ multiplex PCR, and TCRdb holds only the in-frame ones, with some missing. This table has 150,000 to 200,000 clones, over 80% appearing once. The sequenced sample consisted of peripheral blood. The source of these receptors is a woman over 75 with active or convalescent COVID-19.

V is TRBV19 and J is TRBJ2-3; TRBD1 aligns across 8 bases. The V gene end was trimmed by 6 bases and the J gene end by 2 bases; junction bases not matched to a gene: 4. CDR3 length equals 14 residues. Looked up from germline, CDR1 is LNHDA and CDR2 is SQIVND (reference sequence). Here the CDR3 reads CASRGQAFTDTQYF. In DNA, the CDR3 is TGTGCCAGTAGGGGACAGGCTTTCACAGATACGCAGTATTTT.

The CDR3 DNA reads as TGTGCCAGCAGGGACAGGGGGCGACAGCCCCAGCATTTT. This encodes CASRDRGRQPQHF. This sequence joins TRBV2 and TRBJ1-5, with 11 positions matching TRBD1. Germline V gene data show CDR1 as SNHLY and CDR2 as FYNNEI. The ends lost 6 bases at V and 7 bases at J; junction bases unmatched: 2. This CDR3 spans 13 amino acids.

V and J are TRBV5-1 and TRBJ2-2, with TRBD2 identical over 9 bases. The CDR3 sequence is 17 residues long. In germline, CDR1 is SGHRS, CDR2 YFSETQ. Trimming cost V 6 bases and J 0 bases; bases outside gene matches: 9. CDR3 amino acids: CASTRDSGGANTGELFF. The CDR3 DNA follows: TGCGCCAGCACCCGAGATAGCGGGGGCGCGAACACCGGGGAGCTGTTTTTT.

This sequence joins TRBV9 and TRBJ1-1; no reliable D call. This CDR3 is built from 12 residues. Per germline, CDR1 SGDLS and CDR2 YYNGEE. The V end was cut by 3 bases, the J end by 6 bases, with 9 bases between. The CDR3 DNA is TGTGCCAGCAGCGCGAGCGAAGCTGAAGCTTTCTTT. Its translation: CASSASEAEAFF.

The V and J genes are TRBV7-6 and TRBJ1-1; D is ambiguous. Germline-derived CDR1 and CDR2 are SGHVS and FNYEAQ. This CDR3 spans 13 amino acids. Trimming removed 1 base from V and 0 bases from J, with 3 bases in between. The CDR3, as DNA: TGTGCCAGCAGCTTAGTAATGAACACTGAAGCTTTCTTT. Its protein is CASSLVMNTEAFF.

V gene TRBV10-3 combines with J gene TRBJ1-2; 8 nucleotides line up with TRBD1. This CDR3 has 17 residues. V lost 4 bases to trimming and J lost 8 bases; unmatched junction nucleotides: 18. Germline CDR1 is ENHRY and CDR2 is SYGVKD. CDR3: CAISASNQAGGAGGYTF. The CDR3 nucleotides read TGTGCCATCAGTGCCTCTAATCAGGCAGGGGGCGCAGGGGGCTACACCTTC.

This chain connects TRBV7-2 to TRBJ2-5, with D perhaps TRBD2 (6 bases). Trimming shortened V by 7 bases and J by 5 bases, and 20 bases separated the two germline ends. Germline CDR1 and CDR2: SGHTA and FQGNSA. This CDR3 is built from 15 residues. CDR3 coding DNA: TGTGCCAGCATCCTAGCGCCCGTCTCGGAGGAGACCCAGTACTTC. Translation: CASILAPVSEETQYF.

The V gene is TRBV7-8, the J gene TRBJ2-7; 9 nucleotides agree with TRBD2. Germline-derived CDR1 and CDR2 are SGHVS and FQNEAQ. This CDR3 region has 15 residues. Germline trimming cut 5 bases from V and 2 bases from J; bases unmatched to any gene: 7. The CDR3 DNA follows: TGTGCCAGCAGCACCCTTGCGGGGGGGCCCTACGAGCAGTACTTC. Protein sequence: CASSTLAGGPYEQYF.

This rearrangement joins TRBV3-1 (or the pseudogene TRBV3-2) to TRBJ2-7, with 7 positions matching TRBD2. The CDR3 sequence is 17 residues long. The germline gives CDR1 LGHDT, CDR2 YNNKEL (reference sequence). The junction had 15 bases not matched to a gene; V was cut back by 5 bases and J by 2 bases. CDR3 region: CASSKDPLAGDTYEQYF. The CDR3 DNA reads as TGTGCCAGCAGCAAGGATCCTCTCGCGGGGGATACCTACGAGCAGTACTTC.

The chain is built from TRBV7-2 and TRBJ1-3, with 7 bases that match TRBD1. Germline-derived CDR1 and CDR2 are SGHTA and FQGNSA. J lost 0 bases, V lost 3 bases, and 8 bases had no gene match. CDR3 length equals 17 residues. The CDR3 loop reads CASSFSGQPFSGNTIYF. CDR3 DNA: TGTGCCAGCAGCTTTTCGGGACAGCCTTTCTCTGGAAACACCATATATTTT.

The rearrangement uses TRBV4-3 and TRBJ2-7; TRBD2 matches 13 bases. Trimming removed 4 bases from V and 3 bases from J; junction bases left unmatched: 9. The germline V gene encodes CDR1 LGHNA and CDR2 YSLEER. The CDR3 extends over 17 amino acids. The CDR3 DNA reads as TGCGCCAGCAGCCCGAATTGGACTAGCGGGGGTCTCTACGAGCAGTACTTC. It translates to CASSPNWTSGGLYEQYF.

The chain carries TRBV11-3 and TRBJ1-2; TRBD1 matches 12 bases. The CDR3 consists of 17 residues. CDR1 is SGHNT and CDR2 is YENEEA in the germline V gene. The V segment lost 5 bases and the J segment 4 bases; nucleotides outside the gene matches: 11. The CDR3 region has the DNA TGTGCCAGCAGCCCTCCAGAGGGGACAGGGGGCGCCTATGGCTACACCTTC. Its protein is CASSPPEGTGGAYGYTF. The variable domain in full, completed from reference TRBV11-3 and TRBJ1-2, reads EAGVVQSPRYKIIEKKQPVAFWCNPISGHNTLYWYLQNLGQGPELLIRYENEEAVDDSQLPKDRFSAERLKGVDSTLKIQPAELGDSAVYLCASSPPEGTGGAYGYTFGSGTRLTVV.

The chain joins TRBV9 to TRBJ1-2, with D possibly TRBD1 on 5 matching bases. Per the germline V gene, CDR1 is SGDLS and CDR2 is YYNGEE. The CDR3 contains 16 residues. Trimming pared 2 bases from V and 3 bases from J, leaving 17 bases between. This CDR3 reads CASSVPRWGADYGYTF. The CDR3 nucleotides are TGTGCCAGCAGCGTCCCCAGGTGGGGCGCTGACTATGGCTACACCTTC.

This chain joins TRBV5-6 and TRBJ1-5; the match to TRBD1 covers 9 bases. Trimming removed 3 bases from V and 2 bases from J; junction bases left unmatched: 0. This CDR3 is built from 14 residues. The germline gives CDR1 SGHDT, CDR2 YYEEEE. In DNA form, the CDR3 reads TGTGCCAGCAGCTGGACAGGGGGCAATCAGCCCCAGCATTTT. Amino acid sequence: CASSWTGGNQPQHF.

In its sample, this clone was seen a few times. The V call is TRBV19, the J call TRBJ1-2; TRBD1 matches at 7 bases. The CDR3 runs 15 residues. Germline V gives CDR1 LNHDA, CDR2 SQIVND (reference sequence). The junction had 4 bases not matched to a gene; V was cut back by 2 bases and J by 1 base. The CDR3 coding sequence is TGTGCCAGTAGTATAAGTACAGGGGTTAACTATGGCTACACCTTC. Its translation is CASSISTGVNYGYTF.

V usage is TRBV5-1 and J usage is TRBJ1-1, with D perhaps TRBD1 (5 bases). CDR1 and CDR2 from the germline V gene are SGHRS and YFSETQ. The CDR3 totals 16 residues. Trimming cost V 4 bases and J 1 base, with 17 bases left between them. CDR3 bases: TGCGCCAGCAGCCGGGGGACGGACCTCGGGAACACTGAAGCTTTCTTT. This sequence encodes CASSRGTDLGNTEAFF. Using reference TRBV5-1 and TRBJ1-1 for the parts outside the CDR3, the full variable domain is KAGVTQTPRYLIKTRGQQVTLSCSPISGHRSVSWYQQTPGQGLQFLFEYFSETQRNKGNFPGRFSGRQFSNSRSEMNVSTLELGDSALYLCASSRGTDLGNTEAFFGQGTRLTVV.

This clone was observed a single time. V is TRBV5-6 and J is TRBJ2-1, with 7 bases identical to TRBD1. This CDR3 comprises 14 residues. CDR1 SGHDT and CDR2 YYEEEE come from the germline V gene. Trimming cost V 5 bases and J 4 bases; bases outside gene matches: 6. This CDR3 reads CASSRDRIYNEQFF. As DNA, the CDR3 is TGTGCCAGCAGTCGGGACAGAATTTACAATGAGCAGTTCTTC.